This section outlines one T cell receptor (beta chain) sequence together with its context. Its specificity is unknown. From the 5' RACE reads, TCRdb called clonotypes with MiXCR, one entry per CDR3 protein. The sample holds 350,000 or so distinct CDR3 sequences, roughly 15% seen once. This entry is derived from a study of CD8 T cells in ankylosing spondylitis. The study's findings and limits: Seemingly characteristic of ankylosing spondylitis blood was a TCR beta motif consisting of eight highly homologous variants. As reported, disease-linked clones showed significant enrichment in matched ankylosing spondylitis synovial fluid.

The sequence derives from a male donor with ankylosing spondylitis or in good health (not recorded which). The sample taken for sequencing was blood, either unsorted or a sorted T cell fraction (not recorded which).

The DNA for the CDR3 is TGTGCCAGCAATCAAAAGCCCCCGACAGGGGTAGACTATGGCTACACCTTC. Translating it yields CASNQKPPTGVDYGYTF. V and J are TRBV27 and TRBJ1-2; 8 positions agree with TRBD1. Germline CDR1 and CDR2: MNHEY and SMNVEV (reference sequence). Unmatched junction bases numbered 16, after V lost 7 bases and J lost 3 bases. The CDR3 totals 17 residues.